This T cell receptor (beta chain) stems from a study of T cells in women clearing cervical HPV infection (dated by TCRdb to 2017 to 2018). Notes on the research overall: The cases were approximately 25 women with histologically confirmed HPV16-related CIN3 or worse, and 2 of these cases were invasive cancers. The exploratory proof-of-principle case-control study was nested within the Guanacaste HPV Natural History Study in Costa Rica and compared TCR repertoires across cervical HPV16 outcomes. The parent cohort enrolled 10,000 to 11,000 women aged 18 or older in Guanacaste, Costa Rica, in about 1993 to 1994 and followed the women for around 7 years. Cases had a median age of about 34 years and controls had a median age of around 40, with no significant differences in baseline characteristics. Quality controls consisted of five blinded duplicates per group, for a total of roughly 60 samples made up of around 50 participants and roughly ten replicates. Cases and controls were matched on age within five years and on year of sample collection. For cases, a median interval of nearly 150 days, with an interquartile range of 90 to 200 days, was observed between lesion detection and blood sampling. Controls were 25 women whose single incident HPV16 infection cleared within 12 months without precancer or cancer developing. Case blood was taken at the visit when the lesion was first identified, whereas control blood was taken when infection was no longer detected. Since HLA typing was available for only a few women, HLA type could not be ruled out as a confounder.

TCR beta CDR3 regions were amplified by multiplex PCR from an average of about 1,100 ng genomic DNA per sample using the immunoSEQ assay. Primer bias was corrected in the assay by using a complete synthetic TCR repertoire to establish an amplification baseline. Amplicons were sequenced on the Illumina platform. On the study's bioinformatics: Sequences were error-corrected by clustering with frequency ratios and a modified nearest-neighbor algorithm and were then analyzed in the immunoSEQ Analyzer with IMGT gene definitions. At each rarefaction depth, TCR richness and evenness were averaged across 20 rarefaction repeats, and any sample with fewer sequences than the depth was left out. Relative abundances of V, D and J genes were compared between groups using Wilcoxon rank sum tests, with FDR correction applied. An intraclass correlation of roughly 96% for TCR richness and an average of 76.4% across 66 gene segments were obtained from the blinded duplicates. TCRdb carries this immuneACCESS record with in-frame sequences only. Its versions omit some clonotypes, under half of them owing to an unresolved V gene in the studies checked, with the rest unexplained. V and J calls and clone size come straight from that table; D and trimming were deduced from the DNA. The data table for this sample lists tens of thousands of clones. About 8.8% of the sample is held by the ten biggest clonotypes.

Every participant had a single incident cervical HPV16 infection, and prevalent HPV16 infections were excluded. Cervical HPV DNA was detected by MY09/MY11 PCR, and genotyping was performed by dot-blot hybridization. Around 14 mL of heparinized blood was centrifuged, after which the buffy coat was aliquoted, frozen at -30 degrees C, and then stored at -80 degrees C. QIAGEN kits were used to extract genomic DNA from the buffy coat specimens. Inclusive of the bounding cysteine and phenylalanine, the CDR3 is 15 residues long. Of the CDR3's DNA, 36 bases were read; they are in frame from base 1. For this chain, trimming is 5 bases at the V end and 8 bases at the J end, and the number of junction bases without a gene match is 12. Looking up the germline V gene (reference sequence) yields CDR1 PRHDT and CDR2 FYEKMQ. The study at large found these results: Significantly higher TCR repertoire richness was observed in CIN3+ cases than in controls across sequencing depths, whereas no difference in evenness was found. Cases had lower TRBV6-7 relative abundance than controls (about 0.1% versus 0.15%; Bonferroni P = 0.0008). By combining richness with V gene abundances, random forest classifiers separated cases from controls with an estimated AUC of roughly 0.8. T-cell numbers per sample were unknown, so richness differences could reflect varying T-cell content rather than repertoire biology. The cross-sectional design could not show whether the associations came before the infection or were a result of it, and neither effector/memory subsets nor HPV-specific T cells were isolated.

With respect to this clone: Its cognate antigen has yet to be identified. The read gets to within 3 residues of the CDR3 end, and the germline J gene fills in the rest.

The sequence came from a woman aged 18 to 69 with a cervical HPV16 infection that either progressed to CIN3+ or cleared (not recorded which). The sample was blood buffy coat. Recombination connected TRBV13 to TRBJ1-5, with 7 central nucleotides matching TRBD1. This receptor has the CDR3 CASSVGTVRKKPQHF. The CDR3 bases that were read are TGTGCCAGCAGCGTGGGGACAGTTCGGAAGAAGCCC.